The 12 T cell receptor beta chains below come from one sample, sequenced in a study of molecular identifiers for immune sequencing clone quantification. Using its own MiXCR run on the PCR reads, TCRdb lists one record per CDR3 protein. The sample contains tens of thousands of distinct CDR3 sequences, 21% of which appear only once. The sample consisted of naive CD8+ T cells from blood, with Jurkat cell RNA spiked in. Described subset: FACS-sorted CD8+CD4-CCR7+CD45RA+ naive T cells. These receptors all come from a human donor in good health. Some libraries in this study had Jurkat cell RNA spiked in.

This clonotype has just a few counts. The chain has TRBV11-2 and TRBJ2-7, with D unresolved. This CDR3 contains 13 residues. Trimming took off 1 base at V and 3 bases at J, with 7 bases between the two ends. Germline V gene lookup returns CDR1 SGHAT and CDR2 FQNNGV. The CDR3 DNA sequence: TGTGCCAGCAGCTTAGCCGTAAACTACGAGCAGTACTTC. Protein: CASSLAVNYEQYF.

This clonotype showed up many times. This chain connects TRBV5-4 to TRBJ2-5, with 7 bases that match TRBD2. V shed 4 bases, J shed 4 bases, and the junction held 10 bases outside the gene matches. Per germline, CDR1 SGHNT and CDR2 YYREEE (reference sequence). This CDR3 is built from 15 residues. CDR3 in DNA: TGTGCCAGCAGCACGGATGAGCGGGGCCGAGAGACCCAGTACTTC. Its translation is CASSTDERGRETQYF. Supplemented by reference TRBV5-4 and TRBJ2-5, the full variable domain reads ETGVTQSPTHLIKTRGQQVTLRCSSQSGHNTVSWYQQALGQGPQFIFQYYREEENGRGNFPPRFSGLQFPNYSSELNVNALELDDSALYLCASSTDERGRETQYFGPGTRLLVL.

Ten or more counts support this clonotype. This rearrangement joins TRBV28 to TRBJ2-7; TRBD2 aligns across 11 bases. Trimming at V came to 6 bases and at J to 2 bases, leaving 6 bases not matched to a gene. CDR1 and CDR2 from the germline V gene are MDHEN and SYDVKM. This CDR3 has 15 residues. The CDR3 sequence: CASRQTSGETYEQYF. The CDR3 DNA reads TGTGCCAGCAGACAGACTAGCGGGGAAACCTACGAGCAGTACTTC. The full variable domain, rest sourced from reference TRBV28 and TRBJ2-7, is DVKVTQSSRYLVKRTGEKVFLECVQDMDHENMFWYRQDPGLGLRLIYFSYDVKMKEKGDIPEGYSVSREKKERFSLILESASTNQTSMYLCASRQTSGETYEQYFGPGTRLTVT.

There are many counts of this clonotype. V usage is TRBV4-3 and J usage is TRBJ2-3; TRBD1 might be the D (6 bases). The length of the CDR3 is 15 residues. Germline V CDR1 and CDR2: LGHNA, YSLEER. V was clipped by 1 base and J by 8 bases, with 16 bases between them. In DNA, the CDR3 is TGCGCCAGCAGCCAAGGGCAGGGGTCCGGTGGTACGCAGTATTTT. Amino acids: CASSQGQGSGGTQYF.

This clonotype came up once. CDR3 coding DNA: TGTGCCATCTCAGAGGGATCTAATGAAAAACTGTTTTTT. This codes for CAISEGSNEKLFF. J is TRBJ1-4 and V is TRBV10-3, with D unresolved. Trimming removed 8 bases at V and 3 bases at J, with 10 bases between. Looked up from germline, CDR1 is ENHRY and CDR2 is SYGVKD. This CDR3 region has 13 residues.

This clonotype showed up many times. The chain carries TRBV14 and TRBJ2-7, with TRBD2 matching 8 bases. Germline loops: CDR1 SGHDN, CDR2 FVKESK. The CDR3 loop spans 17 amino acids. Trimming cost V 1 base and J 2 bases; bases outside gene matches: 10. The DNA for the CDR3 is TGTGCCAGCAGCCAAGGAGGTCCCGGACTAGCAGCCTACGAGCAGTACTTC. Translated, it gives CASSQGGPGLAAYEQYF.

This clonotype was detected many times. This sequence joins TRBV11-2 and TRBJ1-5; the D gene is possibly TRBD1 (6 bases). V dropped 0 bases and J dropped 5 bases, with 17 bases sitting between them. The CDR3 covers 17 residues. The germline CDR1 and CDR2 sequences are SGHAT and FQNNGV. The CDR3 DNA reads TGTGCCAGCAGCTTAGATGCGGGGGGATACAGGGATCAGCCCCAGCATTTT. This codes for CASSLDAGGYRDQPQHF. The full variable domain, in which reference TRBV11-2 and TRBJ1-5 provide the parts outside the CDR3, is EAGVAQSPRYKIIEKRQSVAFWCNPISGHATLYWYQQILGQGPKLLIQFQNNGVVDDSQLPKDRFSAERLKGVDSTLKIQPAKLEDSAVYLCASSLDAGGYRDQPQHFGDGTRLSIL.

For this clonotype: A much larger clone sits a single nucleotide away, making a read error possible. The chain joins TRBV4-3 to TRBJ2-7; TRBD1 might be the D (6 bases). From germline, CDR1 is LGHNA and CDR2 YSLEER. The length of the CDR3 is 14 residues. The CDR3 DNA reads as TGCGCCAGCAGCCATGAAGGACAGTCCTACGGGCAGTACTTC. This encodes CASSHEGQSYGQYF.

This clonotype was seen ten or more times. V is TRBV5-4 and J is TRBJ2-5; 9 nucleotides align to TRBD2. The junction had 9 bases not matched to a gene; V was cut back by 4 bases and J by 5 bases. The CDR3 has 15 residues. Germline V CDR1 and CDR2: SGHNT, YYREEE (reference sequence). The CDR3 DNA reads TGTGCCAGCAGCGTGGAGCTAGCGGGGCGGGAGACCCAGTACTTC. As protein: CASSVELAGRETQYF.

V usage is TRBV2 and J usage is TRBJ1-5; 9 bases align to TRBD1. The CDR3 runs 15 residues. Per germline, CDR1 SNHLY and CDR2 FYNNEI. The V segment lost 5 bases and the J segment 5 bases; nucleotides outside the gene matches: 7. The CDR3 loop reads CASSPDRGSHQPQHF. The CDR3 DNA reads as TGTGCCAGCAGTCCCGACAGGGGGAGCCATCAGCCCCAGCATTTT.

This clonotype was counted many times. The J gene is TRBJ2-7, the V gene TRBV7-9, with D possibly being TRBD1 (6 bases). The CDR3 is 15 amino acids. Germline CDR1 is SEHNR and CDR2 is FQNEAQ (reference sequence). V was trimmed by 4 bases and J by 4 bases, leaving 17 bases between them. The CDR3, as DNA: TGTGCCAGCAGCTCCGACAGGCAAGGGGTGTACGAGCAGTACTTC. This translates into CASSSDRQGVYEQYF. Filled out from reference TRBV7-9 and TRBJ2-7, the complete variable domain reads DTGVSQNPRHKITKRGQNVTFRCDPISEHNRLYWYRQTLGQGPEFLTYFQNEAQLEKSRLLSDRFSAERPKGSFSTLEIQRTEQGDSAMYLCASSSDRQGVYEQYFGPGTRLTVT.

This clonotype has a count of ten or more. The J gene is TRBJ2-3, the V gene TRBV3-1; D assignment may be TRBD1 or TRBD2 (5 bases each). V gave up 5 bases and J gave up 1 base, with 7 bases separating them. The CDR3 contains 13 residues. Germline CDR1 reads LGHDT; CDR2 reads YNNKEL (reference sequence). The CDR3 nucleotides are TGTGCCAGCAGCGGGACGGGCACAGATACGCAGTATTTT. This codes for CASSGTGTDTQYF.